This T cell receptor (beta chain) was sequenced in a study of T cell changes during pregnancy in multiple sclerosis. The count of this clone is one. With 4 bases clipped from V and 0 bases from J, the junction kept 2 bases outside the gene matches. CDR3 length: 15 residues. CDR1 and CDR2 (germline): MNHNY, SVGAGI (reference sequence). Profiled with immunoSEQ multiplex PCR; TCRdb holds only in-frame clones, not every one. This sample has just under 65,000 clones, with 91% found just once. This clonotype was obtained from a female donor in good health, enrolled as a control in a pregnancy study. Sequencing used peripheral blood, obtained in the third trimester of pregnancy. The J gene is TRBJ1-5, the V gene TRBV6-6; 8 bases fit TRBD1. CDR3 nucleotides: TGTGCCAGCAGTTTACAGGGGGATAGCAATCAGCCCCAGCATTTT. Its protein is CASSLQGDSNQPQHF.